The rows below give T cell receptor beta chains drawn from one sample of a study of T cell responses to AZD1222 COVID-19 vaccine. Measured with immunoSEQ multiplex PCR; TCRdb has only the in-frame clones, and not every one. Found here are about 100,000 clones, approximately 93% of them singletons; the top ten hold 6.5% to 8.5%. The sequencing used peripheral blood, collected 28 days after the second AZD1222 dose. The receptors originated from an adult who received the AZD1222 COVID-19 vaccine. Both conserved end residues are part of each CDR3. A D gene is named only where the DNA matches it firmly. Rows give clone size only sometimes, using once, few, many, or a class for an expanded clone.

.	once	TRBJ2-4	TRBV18	CASSPQDRKGIQYF	TGTGCCAGCTCACCCCAGGACAGAAAAGGGATTCAGTACTTC
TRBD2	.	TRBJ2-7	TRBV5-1	CASSLGRRVVAGPYEQYF	TGCGCCAGCAGCTTAGGACGGCGCGTGGTAGCGGGGCCCTACGAGCAGTACTTC
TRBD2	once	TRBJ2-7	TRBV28	CASSIGLAGAYEQYF	TGTGCCAGCAGTATCGGACTAGCGGGAGCCTACGAGCAGTACTTC
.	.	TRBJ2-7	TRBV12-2	CASRLRHPGVAGVYEQYF	TGTGCAAGTCGCTTAAGGCACCCCGGGGTAGCGGGAGTCTACGAGCAGTACTTC
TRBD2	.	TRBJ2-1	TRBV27	CASSLGGSGNEQFF	TGTGCCAGCAGTTTGGGCGGGAGTGGCAATGAGCAGTTCTTC
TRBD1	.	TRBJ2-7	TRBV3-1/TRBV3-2	CASSQGVVQGAEQYF	TGTGCCAGCAGCCAAGGCGTAGTGCAGGGGGCCGAGCAGTACTTC
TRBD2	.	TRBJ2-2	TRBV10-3	CAIPKGRVDTGELFF	TGTGCCATCCCGAAGGGGAGGGTCGACACCGGGGAGCTGTTTTTT
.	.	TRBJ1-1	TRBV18	CASSPDTEAFF	TGTGCCAGCTCCCCTGACACTGAAGCTTTCTTT
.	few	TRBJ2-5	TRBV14	CASSHGRWLETQYF	TGTGCCAGCAGCCACGGTCGGTGGTTGGAGACCCAGTACTTC
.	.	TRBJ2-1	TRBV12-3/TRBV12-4	CASSFTGNNEQFF	TGTGCCAGCAGTTTTACGGGAAACAATGAGCAGTTCTTC
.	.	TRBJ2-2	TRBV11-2	CASRDGYTGELFF	TGTGCCAGCAGGGACGGTTACACCGGGGAGCTGTTTTTT
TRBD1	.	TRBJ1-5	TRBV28	CASRASRGGHNQPQHF	TGTGCCAGCAGGGCCTCCAGGGGGGGACACAATCAGCCCCAGCATTTT
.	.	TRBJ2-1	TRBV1	CTSSQDPRASGSSNEQFF	TGCACCAGCAGCCAAGATCCAAGGGCCAGCGGGAGCTCCAATGAGCAGTTCTTC
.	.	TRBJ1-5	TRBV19	CASSTTTNQPQHF	TGTGCCAGTAGTACGACAACAAATCAGCCCCAGCATTTT
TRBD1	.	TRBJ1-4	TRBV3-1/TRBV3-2	CASSQGPGQGVGKLFF	TGTGCCAGCAGCCAAGGTCCGGGACAGGGGGTTGGAAAACTGTTTTTT
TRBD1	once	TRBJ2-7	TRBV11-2	CASSYDRVRNEQYF	TGTGCCAGCAGCTACGACAGGGTGAGGAACGAGCAGTACTTC
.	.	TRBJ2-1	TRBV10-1	CASSPKQFF	TGCGCCAGCAGCCCAAAGCAGTTCTTC
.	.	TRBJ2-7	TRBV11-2	CASSLGPKYEQYF	TGTGCCAGCAGCTTAGGACCGAAATACGAGCAGTACTTC
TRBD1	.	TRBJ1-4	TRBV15	CATSKGGQDEKLFF	TGTGCCACCAGCAAGGGGGGACAGGATGAAAAACTGTTTTTT
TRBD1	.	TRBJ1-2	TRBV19	CASRWDSTFGYTF	TGTGCCAGTAGGTGGGACAGCACTTTTGGCTACACCTTC
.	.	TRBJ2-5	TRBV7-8	CASSPPRETQYF	TGTGCCAGCAGCCCCCCGCGGGAGACCCAGTACTTC
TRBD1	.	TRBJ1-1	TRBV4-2	CASSQAGGGDTEAFF	TGTGCCAGCAGCCAAGCAGGGGGAGGGGACACTGAAGCTTTCTTT
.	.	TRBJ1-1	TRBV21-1	CASSKEGLRDTEAFF	TGTGCCAGCAGCAAAGAGGGCCTCAGGGACACTGAAGCTTTCTTT
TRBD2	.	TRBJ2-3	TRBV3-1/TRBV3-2	CASSPGVAGFTDTQYF	TGTGCCAGCAGCCCGGGGGTAGCGGGGTTCACAGATACGCAGTATTTT
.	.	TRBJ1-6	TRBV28	CASSSGAQASSYNSPLHF	TGTGCCAGCAGCTCCGGCGCACAGGCTAGCTCCTATAATTCACCCCTCCACTTT
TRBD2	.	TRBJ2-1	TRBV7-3	CASSFTPRTSGNEQFF	TGTGCCAGCAGCTTTACCCCGCGGACTAGCGGAAATGAGCAGTTCTTC
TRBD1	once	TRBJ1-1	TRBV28	CASTQEGGDDEAFF	TGTGCCAGCACCCAGGAAGGGGGCGATGATGAAGCTTTCTTT
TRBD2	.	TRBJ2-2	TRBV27	CASSRTSGSLGYTGELFF	TGTGCCAGCAGCCGGACTAGCGGGAGTTTAGGCTACACCGGGGAGCTGTTTTTT
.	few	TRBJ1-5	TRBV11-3	CASPMGGPYSNQPQHF	TGTGCCAGCCCCATGGGAGGCCCTTATAGCAATCAGCCCCAGCATTTT
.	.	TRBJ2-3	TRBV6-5	CASRKGTDTQYF	TGTGCCAGCCGGAAGGGCACAGATACGCAGTATTTT
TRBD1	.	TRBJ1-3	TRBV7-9	CASRQGTGNTIYF	TGTGCCAGCAGACAGGGGACAGGAAACACCATATATTTT
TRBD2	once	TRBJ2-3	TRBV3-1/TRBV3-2	CASSQTGLAGVAAKTDTQYF	TGTGCCAGCAGCCAAACGGGACTAGCGGGAGTGGCAGCAAAAACAGATACGCAGTATTTT
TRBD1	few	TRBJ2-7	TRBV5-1	CASSSTGVPYEQYF	TGCGCCAGCAGCTCGACAGGGGTTCCCTACGAGCAGTACTTC
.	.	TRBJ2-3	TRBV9	CASSVAPGARTDTQYF	TGTGCCAGCAGCGTAGCACCGGGGGCTCGCACAGATACGCAGTATTTT
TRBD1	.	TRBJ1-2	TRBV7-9	CASSPGGAWGGYTF	TGTGCCAGCAGTCCAGGGGGCGCCTGGGGAGGCTACACCTTC
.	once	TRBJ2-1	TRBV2	CASSGDFTYNEQFF	TGTGCCAGCAGTGGGGACTTTACCTACAATGAGCAGTTCTTC
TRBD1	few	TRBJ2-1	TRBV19	CASSMGGRGTYNEQFF	TGTGCCAGTAGTATGGGCGGCAGGGGGACCTACAATGAGCAGTTCTTC
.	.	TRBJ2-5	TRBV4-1	CASSQYQGGSPQETQYF	TGCGCCAGCAGCCAATATCAGGGAGGTTCCCCCCAAGAGACCCAGTACTTC